This TCR beta chain is from a study of blood T cell repertoires in COVID-19. Using immunoSEQ multiplex PCR, the repertoire was profiled, and TCRdb retains in-frame clones only, with some absent. The sample holds 90,000 to 120,000 clones, around 83% seen once. Germline CDR1 and CDR2: LGHDT and YNNKEL (reference sequence). V lost 1 base, J lost 11 bases, and 12 bases lay in between. The CDR3 runs 13 residues. This TCR was sampled from a human donor in a cohort sampled during active COVID-19. V is TRBV3-1 (or the pseudogene TRBV3-2) and J is TRBJ1-5; D perhaps matches TRBD1 (5 bases). The sample comprised peripheral blood. For the CDR3, the DNA is TGTGCCAGCAGCCAAGGCGGGGCAGGATCCCAGCATTTT. It codes for CASSQGGAGSQHF.